This TCR beta chain was profiled in a study of CD8 T cells in ankylosing spondylitis. Study-level points and caveats: The clones that were linked to disease were reported to be significantly enriched in matched synovial fluid samples from ankylosing spondylitis patients. Typical of ankylosing spondylitis blood, it appeared, was a TCR beta motif of fewer than ten highly homologous variants. With a CD8+ phenotype, disease-linked clones were relatively rare in peripheral blood. Previously reported in reactive arthritis synovial fluid and blood were some of the motif variants.

The CDR3 has 17 residues. Germline loops: CDR1 DFQATT, CDR2 SNEGSKA (reference sequence). Trimming stripped 3 bases from V and 0 bases from J, with 15 bases between. This clonotype occurred many times. The antigen remains undetermined. TCRdb used MiXCR to reprocess the 5' RACE reads, holding one entry per CDR3 protein. The top ten hold almost 30% of the sample, which has 150,000 to 200,000 distinct CDR3 sequences, roughly 11% seen once. V usage is TRBV20-1 and J usage is TRBJ1-6; a weak D match, TRBD1 (6 bases). The source is a male donor with ankylosing spondylitis or in good health (not recorded which). Sequencing was done on a sample of blood, either unsorted or a sorted T cell fraction (not recorded which). The CDR3 region is CSASRDTESSYNSPLHF. The DNA for the CDR3 is TGCAGTGCTAGTAGGGACACTGAAAGCTCCTATAATTCACCCCTCCACTTT.